The 24 T cell receptor beta chains reported below all come from one sample, sequenced in a study of regulatory T cells in long-lasting Graves disease. Investigators prepared the TCR beta libraries by applying iRepertoire HTBI primers and Arm-PCR of CDR3 regions. TCRdb re-derived calls from the multiplex PCR reads in MiXCR, one entry per CDR3 protein. The sample records about 220,000 distinct CDR3 sequences, approximately 16% being singletons. Time point defined: newly diagnosed GD, antithyroid drugs for less than 3 months. Preparation of the TCR library used RNA extracted from PBMCs. This material consisted of peripheral blood mononuclear cells (PBMCs), taken at new diagnosis, from a patient treated with antithyroid drugs. The receptors shown here come from a female donor with Graves disease.

This clonotype has ten or more counts. The V call is TRBV24-1, the J call TRBJ1-2; TRBD1 agrees at 7 bases. From germline, CDR1 is KGHDR and CDR2 SFDVKD. The length of the CDR3 is 14 residues. J lost 3 bases, V lost 5 bases, and 5 bases had no gene match. The CDR3 loop is CATSAGRGDYGYTF. The CDR3 DNA sequence: TGTGCCACCAGTGCCGGCAGGGGGGACTATGGCTACACCTTC.

The chain is built from TRBV19 and TRBJ2-1; TRBD2 agrees at 8 bases. V lost 2 bases to trimming and J lost 5 bases; unmatched junction nucleotides: 5. Germline CDR1 LNHDA, CDR2 SQIVND (reference sequence). This CDR3 has 15 residues. CDR3 residues: CASSIRQRGNNEQFF. The CDR3 region has the DNA TGTGCCAGTAGTATAAGGCAGCGGGGGAACAATGAGCAGTTCTTC.

This clonotype has ten or more counts. The rearrangement links TRBV11-3 to TRBJ1-2; D call uncertain. This CDR3 spans 13 amino acids. CDR1 and CDR2 from the germline V gene are SGHNT and YENEEA. V was trimmed by 1 base and J by 8 bases, leaving 11 bases between them. CDR3 protein: CASSLGQAQGYTF. The CDR3 nucleotides read TGTGCCAGCAGCTTAGGGCAGGCCCAGGGCTACACCTTC. Supplemented by reference TRBV11-3 and TRBJ1-2, the full variable domain reads EAGVVQSPRYKIIEKKQPVAFWCNPISGHNTLYWYLQNLGQGPELLIRYENEEAVDDSQLPKDRFSAERLKGVDSTLKIQPAELGDSAVYLCASSLGQAQGYTFGSGTRLTVV.

This clonotype was seen ten or more times. This sequence joins TRBV6-2 or TRBV6-3 and TRBJ2-3, with 8 bases matching TRBD2. CDR1 and CDR2 from the germline V gene are MNHEY and SVGEGT. V shed 6 bases and J 15 bases; nucleotides not matched to a gene: 11. The CDR3 extends over 12 amino acids. The DNA of the CDR3 is TGTGCCAGCAGGCCGTCCAGCGGGAGCCCCTATTTT. Translating gives CASRPSSGSPYF.

The table lists this clonotype with many counts. V and J are TRBV19 and TRBJ2-7; TRBD2 matches 10 bases. The CDR3 totals 14 residues. After removal of 5 bases from V and 3 bases from J, the junction contained 4 bases not matched to a gene. The germline V gene has CDR1 LNHDA and CDR2 SQIVND (reference sequence). This CDR3 is CASSSGTSDYEQYF. As DNA, the CDR3 is TGTGCCAGTAGTTCGGGGACTAGCGACTACGAGCAGTACTTC.

This clonotype was observed at least ten times. The genes are TRBV10-1 and TRBJ2-1, with D unresolved. This CDR3 contains 11 residues. Trimming removed 4 bases at V and 9 bases at J, with 7 bases between. Germline lookup yields CDR1 WNHNN and CDR2 SYGVQD (reference sequence). In DNA form, the CDR3 reads TGCGCCAGCAGTGTAGGTAGTGAGCAGTTCTTC. As protein: CASSVGSEQFF.

In the case of this clonotype: An end of the junction does not agree with germline; a read error may underlie this. V gene TRBV6-6 combines with J gene TRBJ2-2; 10 bases align to TRBD2. CDR1 and CDR2 (germline): MNHNY, SVGAGI (reference sequence). The CDR3 is 15 amino acids. CDR3 loop: CASSYSGLATGELLF. In DNA form, the CDR3 reads TGTGCCAGCAGTTACTCGGGACTAGCGACCGGGGAGCTGCTTTTT.

This clonotype appeared many times. The chain employs TRBV27 and TRBJ2-1, with no clear D. The V end was cut by 7 bases, the J end by 3 bases, with 13 bases between. This CDR3 is built from 14 residues. The germline V gene has CDR1 MNHEY and CDR2 SMNVEV (reference sequence). The CDR3, as DNA: TGTGCCAGCACCTATAAGCACGGCTACAATGAGCAGTTCTTC. It yields the protein CASTYKHGYNEQFF.

This clonotype was counted at least ten times. V and J are TRBV27 and TRBJ1-4, with D possibly matching TRBD1 (6 bases). The V end was cut by 6 bases, the J end by 0 bases, with 11 bases between. Germline V lookup: CDR1 MNHEY, CDR2 SMNVEV (reference sequence). The CDR3 is 15 residues long. The CDR3 loop reads CASSRTVATNEKLFF. CDR3 sequence (DNA): TGTGCCAGCAGCCGGACAGTTGCAACTAATGAAAAACTGTTTTTT.

As regards this clonotype: The junction differs from germline at one of its ends, possibly a read error. The gene calls are TRBV7-9 and TRBJ1-4; D uncertain. Per the germline V gene, CDR1 is SEHNR and CDR2 is FQNEAQ (reference sequence). The CDR3 spans 14 residues. CDR3 DNA sequence: TGTGGCAGCAGCCCCGTGGAGGCCGCCGAAAAACTGTTTTTT. Translating it yields CGSSPVEAAEKLFF.

There are many counts of this clonotype. This chain uses TRBV2 with TRBJ2-3, with D possibly being TRBD1 (5 bases). The germline V gene has CDR1 SNHLY and CDR2 FYNNEI. The CDR3 is made up of 14 amino acids. Trimming took off 7 bases at V and 3 bases at J, with 14 bases between the two ends. The CDR3, as DNA: TGTGCCAGCACTCCCAGGGTGGGGACAGATACGCAGTATTTT. This gives the protein CASTPRVGTDTQYF.

This clonotype came up many times. J is TRBJ2-1 and V is TRBV10-2; 8 nucleotides line up with TRBD1. J was trimmed by 1 base and V by 1 base; bases with no gene match: 3. The CDR3 loop spans 16 amino acids. Per germline, CDR1 WSHSY and CDR2 SAAADI. CDR3 nucleotide sequence: TGCGCCAGCAGTGAGTTGGGACAGGTATCCTACAATGAGCAGTTCTTC. This gives the protein CASSELGQVSYNEQFF.

This clonotype showed up many times. The V gene is TRBV19, the J gene TRBJ2-4; D gene ambiguous. V lost 3 bases and J 6 bases, leaving 9 bases between the germline ends. Germline loops: CDR1 LNHDA, CDR2 SQIVND (reference sequence). The CDR3 length is 13 residues. CDR3 in DNA: TGTGCCAGTAGTATGGCAGGCGGAAACATTCAGTACTTC. Its protein is CASSMAGGNIQYF.

This clonotype was detected many times. The J gene is TRBJ1-1, the V gene TRBV11-2, with D possibly being TRBD1 (6 bases). Looked up from germline, CDR1 is SGHAT and CDR2 is FQNNGV. The CDR3 is 14 residues long. V was pared by 5 bases and J by 0 bases, with 10 bases between. In DNA form, the CDR3 reads TGTGCCAGCAGCAGGGACACGATGAACACTGAAGCTTTCTTT. It specifies CASSRDTMNTEAFF.

This clonotype occurred many times. The genes are TRBV3-1 and TRBJ2-3; maybe TRBD1 (8 bases). With 0 bases removed from V and 2 bases from J, the gap between germline ends came to 18 bases. The V gene's germline CDR1 is LGHDT and CDR2 YNNKEL (reference sequence). CDR3 length: 18 amino acids. The CDR3 DNA reads as TGTGCCAGCAGCCAAGATCTCAGCGGGACAGGCGCCACAGATACGCAGTATTTT. This encodes CASSQDLSGTGATDTQYF.

This clonotype was detected many times. The rearrangement uses TRBV2 and TRBJ1-2; D perhaps matches TRBD1 (5 bases). V lost 9 bases, J lost 2 bases, and 13 bases lay in between. Germline CDR1 and CDR2: SNHLY and FYNNEI. The CDR3 length is 13 residues. In DNA, the CDR3 is TGTGCCAGGGGGACGGACGAAAACTATGGCTACACCTTC. Residues: CARGTDENYGYTF.

Remarks on this clonotype: This may stem from a read error, because a much larger clone lies one nucleotide away. The chain couples TRBV9 to TRBJ1-2; no reliable D call. The CDR3 is made up of 14 amino acids. V gave up 0 bases and J gave up 3 bases, with 9 bases separating them. Per germline, CDR1 SGDLS and CDR2 YYNGEE. The CDR3 DNA sequence: TGTGCCAGCAGCGTAGCGACGGTTGACTATGGCTACACCTTC. Protein sequence: CASSVATVDYGYTF.

Ten or more counts support this clonotype. J is TRBJ2-1 and V is TRBV2; 7 bases map to TRBD1. V dropped 5 bases and J dropped 4; count of bases not matched to a gene: 11. The length of the CDR3 is 16 residues. CDR1 is SNHLY and CDR2 is FYNNEI in the germline V gene. Here the CDR3 DNA reads TGTGCCAGCAGTTCCGGGACAGCGTATACTTACAATGAGCAGTTCTTC. Translation: CASSSGTAYTYNEQFF.

This clonotype was observed many times. This rearrangement joins TRBV2 to TRBJ2-3, with D perhaps matching TRBD2 (5 bases). CDR1 SNHLY and CDR2 FYNNEI come from the germline V gene. This CDR3 spans 15 amino acids. The ends were cut back, 3 bases at V and 3 bases at J, with 13 bases in the middle. In nucleotides, the CDR3 is TGTGCCAGCAGTGACCGGGAATTGGGGACAGATACGCAGTATTTT. It specifies CASSDRELGTDTQYF.

This clonotype was seen repeatedly, ten times or more. The chain employs TRBV11-2 and TRBJ2-1, with a weak D call TRBD2 (6 bases). There are 15 residues in the CDR3. V lost 5 bases and J lost 0, with 11 bases in between. Germline CDR1 reads SGHAT; CDR2 reads FQNNGV. The CDR3 sequence is CASSLTRSSYNEQFF. CDR3 coding DNA: TGTGCCAGCAGCCTGACTAGAAGCTCCTACAATGAGCAGTTCTTC.

This clonotype appeared many times. The chain combines TRBV27 with TRBJ1-1, with D unclear. Trimming removed 7 bases at V and 1 base at J, with 13 bases between. CDR3 length: 14 amino acids. Germline assignment: CDR1 MNHEY and CDR2 SMNVEV (reference sequence). The CDR3: CASIAWWPNTEAFF. The CDR3 region has the DNA TGTGCCAGCATTGCCTGGTGGCCGAACACTGAAGCTTTCTTT.

This clonotype showed up just a few times. This chain joins TRBV3-1 and TRBJ2-1; D is possibly TRBD2 (6 bases). In germline, CDR1 is LGHDT, CDR2 YNNKEL (reference sequence). V lost 1 base, J lost 2 bases, and 15 bases lay in between. The CDR3 totals 17 residues. The CDR3 region has the DNA TGTGCCAGCAGCCAAGTGGCGGGACTCGTTCCCTACAATGAGCAGTTCTTC. As protein: CASSQVAGLVPYNEQFF.

This clonotype was recorded at least ten times. The chain has TRBV11-2 and TRBJ2-5, with D unresolved. Germline V CDR1 and CDR2: SGHAT, FQNNGV. V was shortened by 8 bases and J by 2 bases, with 12 bases between the two germline ends. The CDR3 runs 13 residues. The chain's CDR3 is CASAVQIQETQYF. CDR3 in DNA: TGTGCCAGCGCGGTTCAGATACAAGAGACCCAGTACTTC.

In regard to this clonotype: One base separates it from a far larger clone, so it is likely a read error. The rearrangement joins TRBV29-1 to TRBJ2-1; 8 nucleotides line up with TRBD1. The DNA end is more similar to TRBJ2-3, so the J call may be wrong. The CDR3 extends over 14 amino acids. CDR1 and CDR2 from the germline V gene are SQVTM and ANQGSEA. DNA of the CDR3: TGCAACGTTCGGGGGAGACAGGGGTCAGATACGCAGTATTTT. This translates into CNVRGRQGSDTQYF.